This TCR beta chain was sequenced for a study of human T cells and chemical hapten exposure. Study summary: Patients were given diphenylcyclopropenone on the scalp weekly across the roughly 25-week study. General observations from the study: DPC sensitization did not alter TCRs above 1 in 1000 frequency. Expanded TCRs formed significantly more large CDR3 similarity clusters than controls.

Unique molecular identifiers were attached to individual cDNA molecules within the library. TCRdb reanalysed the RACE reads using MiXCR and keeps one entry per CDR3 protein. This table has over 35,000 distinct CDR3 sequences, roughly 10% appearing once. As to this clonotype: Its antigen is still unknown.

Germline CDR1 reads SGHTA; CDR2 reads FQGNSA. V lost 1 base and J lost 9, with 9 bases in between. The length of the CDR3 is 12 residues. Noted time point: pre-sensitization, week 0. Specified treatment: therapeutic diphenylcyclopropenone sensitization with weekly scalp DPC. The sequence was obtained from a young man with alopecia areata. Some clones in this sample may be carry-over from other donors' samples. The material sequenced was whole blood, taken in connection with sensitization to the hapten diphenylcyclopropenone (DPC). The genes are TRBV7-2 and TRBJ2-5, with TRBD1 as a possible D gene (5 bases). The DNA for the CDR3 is TGTGCCAGCAGCTTAGAGGGGTGGGCCCAGTACTTC. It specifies CASSLEGWAQYF.